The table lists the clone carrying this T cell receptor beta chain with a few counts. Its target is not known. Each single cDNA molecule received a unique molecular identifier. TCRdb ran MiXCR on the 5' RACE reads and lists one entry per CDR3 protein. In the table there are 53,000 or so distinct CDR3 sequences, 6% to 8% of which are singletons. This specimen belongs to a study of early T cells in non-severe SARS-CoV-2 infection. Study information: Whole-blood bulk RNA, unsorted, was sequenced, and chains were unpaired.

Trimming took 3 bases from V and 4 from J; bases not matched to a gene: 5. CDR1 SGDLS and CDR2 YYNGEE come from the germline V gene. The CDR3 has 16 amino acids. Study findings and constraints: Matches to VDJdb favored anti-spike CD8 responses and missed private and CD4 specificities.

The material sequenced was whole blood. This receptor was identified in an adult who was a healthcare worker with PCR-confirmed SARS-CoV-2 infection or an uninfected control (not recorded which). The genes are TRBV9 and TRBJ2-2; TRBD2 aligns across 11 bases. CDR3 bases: TGTGCCAGCAGCGCCCGACTAGCGGGGATCACCGGGGAGCTGTTTTTT. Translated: CASSARLAGITGELFF.